This passage covers 4 T cell receptor beta chains from one sample sequenced in a study of CD8+CD57+ T cells in acquired aplastic anemia. Profiling that covered TCR beta VDJ and CDR3 relied on genomic DNA as its template. TCRdb used MiXCR to reprocess the reads, holding one entry per CDR3 protein. This table holds 250,000 to 350,000 distinct CDR3 sequences, approximately 60% found once. In patients chosen for sequencing, flow cytometry had shown CD8+CD57+ cell expansion. The sequenced sample consisted of sorted CD4+, CD8+, or CD8+CD57+ T cells (not recorded which) from PBMCs. All receptors derive from a human donor with aplastic anemia.

In the case of this clonotype: Since no conserved phenylalanine or tryptophan closes the CDR3, a read error is the likely cause. The DNA is left out, because the CDR3 cannot be placed on it with certainty; the CDR3 is given as TCRdb lists it. J is TRBJ2-2 and V is TRBV2; TRBD1, the D gene given by the table, was not confirmed from the DNA. Germline CDR1 is SNHLY and CDR2 is FYNNEI. The CDR3 comprises 16 residues, both ends counted. CDR3 region: CASRGDIYANTGELLT.

As concerns this clonotype: A junction end diverges from the germline sequence, so it may reflect a read error. The J gene is TRBJ1-2, the V gene TRBV11-3; perhaps TRBD1 as D (5 bases). This CDR3 has 13 residues. CDR1 SGHNT and CDR2 YENEEA come from the germline V gene. The CDR3 loop is CASSSGYGYGYTF. The CDR3 DNA is TGCGCCAGCAGCTCAGGGTATGGCTATGGCTACACCTTC.

The sample holds a few counts of this clonotype. Germline and junction disagree at one end, which may indicate a read error. The chain recombines TRBV6-4 with TRBJ2-3; D call uncertain. This CDR3 is 13 amino acids long. Germline V gene lookup returns CDR1 MRHNA and CDR2 SNTAGT. In DNA, the CDR3 is TGTGCCAGCAGTTACTCGATGGCAGATACGCAGTATTTT. Its translation is CASSYSMADTQYF.

Note on this clonotype: A read error may account for a junction end that differs from germline. The chain uses TRBV2 and TRBJ1-5, with 10 bases aligning to TRBD1. This CDR3 region has 14 residues. CDR1 is SNHLY, CDR2 FYNNEI, per germline. CDR3 in DNA: TGTGCCAGCAGTTGGACAGGGGGAAATCTGCCCCAGCATTTT. Translating it yields CASSWTGGNLPQHF.